Below are 29 T cell receptor beta chains sequenced from a single sample in a study of shared clonotypes between healthy human individuals. Produced via immunoSEQ multiplex PCR; TCRdb's table is partial and in-frame only. The sample contains hundreds of thousands of clones, 92% of which appear only once. CD45RO negativity and positive selection for CCR7 defined naive CD8 cells, a population that excluded terminally differentiated effector memory CD45RA+ cells. The sequencing input was naive CD8+ T cells sorted from blood. These receptors all stem from a man under 40 in good health.

The CDR3 loop is CASSTGPSYEQYF. The DNA for the CDR3 is TGTGCCAGTAGTACAGGACCTTCCTACGAGCAGTACTTC. This rearrangement joins TRBV19 to TRBJ2-7, with D hard to call. Trimming pared 4 bases from V and 1 base from J, leaving 8 bases between. The CDR3 is 13 amino acids. The V gene's germline CDR1 is LNHDA and CDR2 SQIVND (reference sequence).

The chain uses TRBV15 and TRBJ2-1; 10 bases fit TRBD2. Trimming at V came to 6 bases and at J to 7 bases, leaving 6 bases not matched to a gene. Germline V gene lookup returns CDR1 LNHNV and CDR2 YYDKDF (reference sequence). The CDR3 has 14 residues. CDR3 sequence: CATRGLATRNEQFF. In nucleotides, the CDR3 is TGTGCCACCAGGGGACTAGCGACTCGTAATGAGCAGTTCTTC.

This chain joins TRBV5-5 and TRBJ2-5; D remains ambiguous. Germline values: CDR1 SGHKS, CDR2 YYEKEE (reference sequence). The CDR3 consists of 13 residues. The V gene lost 0 bases and the J gene lost 5 bases, with 8 bases spanning the gap. The CDR3 region is CASSLGDWETQYF. The CDR3 nucleotides read TGTGCCAGCAGCTTGGGGGATTGGGAGACCCAGTACTTC.

The rearrangement uses TRBV10-1 and TRBJ2-5; perhaps TRBD2 as D (5 bases). This CDR3 has 13 residues. Germline-derived CDR1 and CDR2 are WNHNN and SYGVQD (reference sequence). The V and J ends lost 3 bases and 7 bases respectively, with 12 bases between them. The CDR3 sequence is CASSDGLPGTQYF. DNA of the CDR3: TGCGCCAGCAGTGATGGACTCCCCGGGACCCAGTACTTC.

The chain carries TRBV6-5 and TRBJ2-1; TRBD2 matches 8 bases. Trimming took 0 bases from V and 7 from J; bases not matched to a gene: 5. The CDR3 has 15 residues. CDR1 MNHEY and CDR2 SVGAGI come from the germline V gene. The CDR3 loop is CASSYSPSGSNEQFF. Here the CDR3 DNA reads TGTGCCAGCAGTTACTCGCCGAGCGGGAGTAATGAGCAGTTCTTC.

The J gene is TRBJ2-1, the V gene TRBV27; TRBD1 agrees at 7 bases. The germline V gene encodes CDR1 MNHEY and CDR2 SMNVEV (reference sequence). With V trimmed by 8 bases and J by 0 bases, 7 bases remained unmatched. The CDR3 is 15 residues long. The chain's CDR3 is CASSPRGFSYNEQFF. CDR3 nucleotide sequence: TGTGCCAGCTCTCCCAGGGGGTTCTCCTACAATGAGCAGTTCTTC.

CDR3 amino acids: CASSWDPRDEKLFF. In DNA form, the CDR3 reads TGTGCCAGCAGCTGGGACCCCAGGGATGAAAAACTGTTTTTT. V and J are TRBV11-2 and TRBJ1-4; possibly TRBD1 for D (5 bases). The CDR3 has 14 amino acids. Trimming cost V 4 bases and J 6 bases, with 12 bases left between them. Germline CDR1 reads SGHAT; CDR2 reads FQNNGV.

The chain has TRBV4-1 and TRBJ2-3; D is ambiguous. The CDR3 loop spans 13 amino acids. Per germline, CDR1 MGHRA and CDR2 YSYEKL. V was clipped by 3 bases and J by 2 bases, with 6 bases between them. DNA of the CDR3: TGCGCCAGCAGCCAGGGAACCACAGATACGCAGTATTTT. The encoded protein is CASSQGTTDTQYF.

This sequence joins TRBV29-1 and TRBJ1-4; D gene unclear. The germline CDR1 and CDR2 sequences are SQVTM and ANQGSEA. The CDR3 runs 14 residues. Trimming took 2 bases from V and 0 from J, leaving 7 bases between them. The CDR3 loop is CSVERIATNEKLFF. Written as DNA, the CDR3 is TGCAGCGTTGAACGGATAGCAACTAATGAAAAACTGTTTTTT.

The chain recombines TRBV29-1 with TRBJ2-7, with TRBD2 identical over 7 bases. CDR3 length equals 12 residues. Trimming removed 6 bases from V and 5 bases from J; junction bases left unmatched: 7. Germline CDR1 SQVTM, CDR2 ANQGSEA. CDR3 nucleotide sequence: TGCAGCGTCAGGGCGGGAGCCAACGAGCAGTACTTC. This codes for CSVRAGANEQYF.

This chain joins TRBV6-1 and TRBJ1-4; perhaps TRBD1 as D (5 bases). CDR3 length: 18 amino acids. Between the trimmed V and J ends, which lost 2 bases and 6 bases, there was a span of 22 bases. CDR1 and CDR2 (germline): MNHNS, SASEGT. The CDR3 region is CASSENINGAARDEKLFF. The DNA of the CDR3 is TGTGCCAGCAGTGAAAATATTAATGGGGCAGCGAGAGATGAAAAACTGTTTTTT.

The chain employs TRBV28 and TRBJ2-7; D gene ambiguous. V was pared by 11 bases and J by 1 base, with 15 bases between. The CDR3 length is 13 residues. Germline CDR1 reads MDHEN; CDR2 reads SYDVKM. CDR3 nucleotide sequence: TGTGCCGCAGGAACTCACATTTCCTACGAGCAGTACTTC. Its translation is CAAGTHISYEQYF.

The chain recombines TRBV5-8 with TRBJ2-3; TRBD1 agrees at 7 bases. The CDR3 extends over 14 amino acids. Germline CDR1 and CDR2: SGHTS and YDEGEE. Trimming at V came to 3 bases and at J to 4 bases, leaving 5 bases not matched to a gene. The CDR3 loop reads CASSSGTVADTQYF. The CDR3, as DNA: TGTGCCAGCAGCTCGGGGACAGTTGCAGATACGCAGTATTTT.

The genes are TRBV27 and TRBJ2-3; 8 nucleotides align to TRBD2. The V and J ends lost 3 bases and 3 bases, in that order; junction bases with no gene match: 5. The germline gives CDR1 MNHEY, CDR2 SMNVEV (reference sequence). The CDR3 contains 15 residues. Here the CDR3 reads CASSLTSVLTDTQYF. The CDR3 coding sequence is TGTGCCAGCAGTTTGACTAGCGTCTTAACAGATACGCAGTATTTT.

This clone was found once. V gene TRBV7-9 combines with J gene TRBJ2-3, with 8 bases lining up with TRBD2. The V gene end was trimmed by 6 bases and the J gene end by 0 bases; junction bases not matched to a gene: 5. The CDR3 is made up of 15 amino acids. Germline V gene sequence: CDR1 SEHNR, CDR2 FQNEAQ (reference sequence). CDR3 nucleotides: TGTGCCAGCAGTCCTAGCGGGCTTAGCACAGATACGCAGTATTTT. It encodes CASSPSGLSTDTQYF.

V usage is TRBV6-6 and J usage is TRBJ2-7; TRBD2 matches at 11 bases. Germline lookup yields CDR1 MNHNY and CDR2 SVGAGI (reference sequence). After removal of 5 bases from V and 3 bases from J, the junction contained 3 bases not matched to a gene. CDR3 size: 14 residues. The CDR3 DNA sequence: TGTGCCAGCAGTGTGGGACTAGCGGTCTACGAGCAGTACTTC. Its translation is CASSVGLAVYEQYF.

Of note for this clone: The same CDR3 also results from other DNA sequences found in this sample. This chain joins TRBV7-3 and TRBJ2-1; D uncertain. V was trimmed by 4 bases and J by 6 bases, leaving 4 bases between them. The CDR3 sequence is 11 residues long. Germline V lookup: CDR1 SGHTA, CDR2 FQGTGA. CDR3 protein: CASSSGNEQFF. CDR3 sequence (DNA): TGTGCCAGCAGCTCTGGCAATGAGCAGTTCTTC.

This clone showed up just once. V is TRBV7-9 and J is TRBJ2-3; D is possibly TRBD2 (6 bases). Per the germline V gene, CDR1 is SEHNR and CDR2 is FQNEAQ (reference sequence). Trimming stripped 5 bases from V and 2 bases from J, with 14 bases between. CDR3 size: 15 residues. The CDR3: CASSGGSVNTDTQYF. In nucleotides, the CDR3 is TGTGCCAGCAGCGGGGGGTCGGTGAACACAGATACGCAGTATTTT.

In this sample, this clone turned up once. The V and J genes are TRBV10-3 and TRBJ2-7; 7 bases match TRBD2. V gave up 11 bases and J gave up 0 bases; unmatched junction bases: 7. Germline V gene sequence: CDR1 ENHRY, CDR2 SYGVKD. There are 13 residues in the CDR3. The CDR3 protein is CASGGASSYEQYF. CDR3 nucleotide sequence: TGTGCCTCGGGGGGAGCAAGCTCCTACGAGCAGTACTTC.

CDR3 in amino acids: CASSFRQSSYEQYF. The DNA of the CDR3 is TGTGCCAGCAGCTTCAGACAGAGCTCCTACGAGCAGTACTTC. The chain links TRBV13 to TRBJ2-7, with D perhaps TRBD1 (5 bases). This CDR3 contains 14 residues. Trimming took off 3 bases at V and 0 bases at J, with 9 bases between the two ends. Germline lookup yields CDR1 PRHDT and CDR2 FYEKMQ (reference sequence).

The chain is built from TRBV25-1 and TRBJ2-4, with D possibly called TRBD1 or TRBD2 (6 bases each). V was cut by 0 bases and J by 8 bases, with 17 bases left in between. This CDR3 contains 16 residues. Germline values: CDR1 MGHDK, CDR2 SYGVNS. The CDR3 nucleotides read TGTGCCAGCAGTGAATATTCGGAGGGGGATTATGACATTCAGTACTTC. This codes for CASSEYSEGDYDIQYF. The variable domain in full, with the rest retrieved from reference TRBV25-1 and TRBJ2-4, is EADIYQTPRYLVIGTGKKITLECSQTMGHDKMYWYQQDPGMELHLIHYSYGVNSTEKGDLSSESTVSRIRTEHFPLTLESARPSHTSQYLCASSEYSEGDYDIQYFGAGTRLSVL.

The V and J genes are TRBV9 and TRBJ2-1; 13 nucleotides agree with TRBD2. Germline V gene data show CDR1 as SGDLS and CDR2 as YYNGEE. The CDR3 runs to 17 residues. Losses at the gene ends were 4 bases for V and 8 bases for J; bases not matched to a gene: 12. CDR3 sequence: CASSPRQGTSGNYEQFF. Here the CDR3 DNA reads TGTGCCAGCAGCCCCCGACAGGGGACTAGCGGGAACTATGAGCAGTTCTTC.

This clone was recorded only once. Written as DNA, the CDR3 is TGCGCCAGCAGCCCGGGACAGGGAAACGGCAATCAGCCCCAGCATTTT. Its translation: CASSPGQGNGNQPQHF. V gene TRBV5-1 combines with J gene TRBJ1-5; 9 bases align to TRBD1. The CDR3 sequence is 16 residues long. Germline assignment: CDR1 SGHRS and CDR2 YFSETQ. V lost 4 bases to trimming and J lost 2 bases; unmatched junction nucleotides: 7.

The chain uses TRBV7-3 and TRBJ2-1; D not certain. Trimming pared 1 base from V and 1 base from J, leaving 8 bases between. CDR1 is SGHTA and CDR2 is FQGTGA in the germline V gene. The CDR3 has 15 residues. The CDR3 reads CASSLIGNSYNEQFF. DNA for the CDR3: TGTGCCAGCAGCTTAATAGGTAATTCCTACAATGAGCAGTTCTTC.

The V and J genes are TRBV10-3 and TRBJ2-2; 10 bases fit TRBD2. V was pared by 6 bases and J by 6 bases, with 10 bases of the junction left unmatched. The germline gives CDR1 ENHRY, CDR2 SYGVKD. The CDR3 runs to 16 residues. The CDR3 region is CAIRDRASGRSGELFF. Written as DNA, the CDR3 is TGTGCCATCAGAGACCGTGCTAGCGGGAGATCCGGGGAGCTGTTTTTT.

This clone was seen at least ten times. This sequence joins TRBV5-5 and TRBJ1-5; possibly TRBD1 for D (5 bases). V lost 0 bases to trimming and J lost 5 bases, with 9 bases between them. Per germline, CDR1 SGHKS and CDR2 YYEKEE (reference sequence). The CDR3 runs to 14 residues. The CDR3 is CASSLAAGHQPQHF. Here the CDR3 DNA reads TGTGCCAGCAGCTTGGCGGCAGGGCATCAGCCCCAGCATTTT.

In this sample, this clone turned up once. Other DNA variants within this sample encode the same CDR3. This chain joins TRBV27 and TRBJ2-3; 10 positions agree with TRBD1. The CDR3 consists of 16 residues. Germline CDR1 reads MNHEY; CDR2 reads SMNVEV (reference sequence). V was pared by 0 bases and J by 3 bases, with 3 bases of the junction left unmatched. CDR3 coding DNA: TGTGCCAGCAGTTTATCGAGGACAGGGGGAACAGATACGCAGTATTTT. Translating gives CASSLSRTGGTDTQYF.

In regard to this clone: This sample includes further DNA sequences coding for the same CDR3. This chain connects TRBV7-9 to TRBJ2-3, with 10 bases matching TRBD2. CDR3 length: 14 amino acids. Germline assignment: CDR1 SEHNR and CDR2 FQNEAQ (reference sequence). V shed 4 bases and J 3 bases; nucleotides not matched to a gene: 1. The CDR3 nucleotides read TGTGCCAGCAGCTCTAGCGGGAGAACAGATACGCAGTATTTT. Its translation is CASSSSGRTDTQYF. The variable domain in full, completed from reference TRBV7-9 and TRBJ2-3, reads DTGVSQNPRHKITKRGQNVTFRCDPISEHNRLYWYRQTLGQGPEFLTYFQNEAQLEKSRLLSDRFSAERPKGSFSTLEIQRTEQGDSAMYLCASSSSGRTDTQYFGPGTRLTVL.

This clone has only a few counts. The chain recombines TRBV7-9 with TRBJ2-7; 7 bases match TRBD1. Germline V gene lookup returns CDR1 SEHNR and CDR2 FQNEAQ (reference sequence). With 5 bases clipped from V and 2 bases from J, the junction kept 15 bases outside the gene matches. The CDR3 extends over 17 amino acids. CDR3 region: CASSPVGGLTGTYEQYF. CDR3 nucleotides: TGTGCCAGCAGCCCAGTAGGGGGCCTGACGGGAACCTACGAGCAGTACTTC.